These 20 T cell receptor beta chains came from one sample sequenced in a study of CD39 and CD103 CD8 tumor-infiltrating T cells. Using immunoSEQ multiplex PCR, the repertoire was profiled, and TCRdb retains in-frame clones only, with some absent. The sample consists of around 7,700 clones, over 50% of them appearing once. Sequenced: CD8+ T cells sorted from blood. Subset meaning: total memory CD8 T cells (CD45RA-CCR7+/-) from blood or uninvolved lymph node. The receptors were gathered from a human donor with head and neck squamous cell carcinoma.

This clone has only a few counts. The rearrangement links TRBV27 to TRBJ2-5, with D perhaps being TRBD1 or TRBD2 (6 bases each). With 8 bases removed from V and 2 bases from J, the gap between germline ends came to 15 bases. The CDR3 totals 14 residues. CDR1 is MNHEY, CDR2 SMNVEV, per germline (reference sequence). For the CDR3, the DNA is TGTGCCAGCGGACAGAGTGGGGGGCAAGAGACCCAGTACTTC. As protein: CASGQSGGQETQYF.

The chain couples TRBV6-6 to TRBJ1-4; unclear D gene. The V and J ends lost 6 bases and 3 bases respectively, with 8 bases between them. Germline values: CDR1 MNHNY, CDR2 SVGAGI (reference sequence). The CDR3 is 13 residues long. CDR3 protein: CASSLQSNEKLFF. The CDR3 DNA is TGTGCCAGCAGCCTGCAATCTAATGAAAAACTGTTTTTT.

This clone was counted a few times. J is TRBJ1-1 and V is TRBV7-9, with D hard to call. The CDR3 contains 13 residues. Germline V CDR1 and CDR2: SEHNR, FQNEAQ (reference sequence). V was clipped by 1 base and J by 8 bases, with 11 bases between them. CDR3 DNA: TGTGCCAGCAGCTTAGAAATGCGGGAAGAAGCTTTCTTT. Amino acids: CASSLEMREEAFF.

This clone was counted a few times. The chain employs TRBV6-5 and TRBJ1-1; possible D gene TRBD1, 6 bases. The V gene's germline CDR1 is MNHEY and CDR2 SVGAGI. V lost 8 bases to trimming and J lost 2 bases, with 9 bases between them. The CDR3 runs to 12 residues. In DNA, the CDR3 is TGTGCCAGCCAACAGGGTAACACTGAAGCTTTCTTT. Translating it yields CASQQGNTEAFF.

The table lists this clone with a few counts. This chain uses TRBV18 with TRBJ2-2; D gene ambiguous. The CDR3 length is 17 residues. Trimming took 4 bases from V and 0 from J, leaving 15 bases between them. From germline, CDR1 is KGHSH and CDR2 LQKENI. CDR3 sequence: CASSQSGIGPNTGELFF. DNA of the CDR3: TGTGCCAGCTCACAAAGTGGTATTGGGCCGAACACCGGGGAGCTGTTTTTT. The variable domain in full, with the rest retrieved from reference TRBV18 and TRBJ2-2, is NAGVMQNPRHLVRRRGQEARLRCSPMKGHSHVYWYRQLPEEGLKFMVYLQKENIIDESGMPKERFSAEFPKEGPSILRIQQVVRGDSAAYFCASSQSGIGPNTGELFFGEGSRLTVL.

The J gene is TRBJ1-6, the V gene TRBV30; possible D gene TRBD1, 6 bases. CDR1 and CDR2 from the germline V gene are GTSNPN and SVGIG (reference sequence). The length of the CDR3 is 13 residues. The V end lost 1 base, the J end lost 11 bases, and 12 bases lay between the germline ends. In DNA form, the CDR3 reads TGTGCCTGGAGTGAAACAGGGAGTCCACCCCTCCACTTT. It specifies CAWSETGSPPLHF.

This chain joins TRBV27 and TRBJ2-7, with 11 bases matching TRBD2. Germline values: CDR1 MNHEY, CDR2 SMNVEV (reference sequence). CDR3 length equals 15 residues. The V segment lost 5 bases and the J segment 4 bases; nucleotides outside the gene matches: 7. The CDR3 sequence is CASSASLAGVYEQYF. The CDR3 DNA reads as TGTGCCAGCAGTGCCTCACTAGCGGGGGTTTACGAGCAGTACTTC.

The chain has TRBV2 and TRBJ2-1; D call uncertain. CDR1 is SNHLY, CDR2 FYNNEI, per germline. This CDR3 is built from 14 residues. Trimming removed 7 bases from V and 2 bases from J, with 12 bases in between. Here the CDR3 reads CASNPAGTYNEQFF. CDR3 nucleotide sequence: TGTGCCAGCAACCCGGCCGGAACCTACAATGAGCAGTTCTTC.

The chain couples TRBV28 to TRBJ2-1; the match to TRBD2 covers 9 bases. Losses at the gene ends were 7 bases for V and 10 bases for J; bases not matched to a gene: 11. Looked up from germline, CDR1 is MDHEN and CDR2 is SYDVKM. The CDR3 contains 14 residues. The DNA of the CDR3 is TGTGCCAGCACCTTTCTAGCGGGAATACGCGAGCAGTTCTTC. It specifies CASTFLAGIREQFF.

The chain combines TRBV7-3 with TRBJ2-5; tentatively, D is TRBD2 (5 bases). The V gene lost 5 bases and the J gene lost 5 bases, with 12 bases spanning the gap. From germline, CDR1 is SGHTA and CDR2 FQGTGA. The CDR3 is 13 amino acids. CDR3 nucleotide sequence: TGTGCCAGCAGCCATCGGGGTTGGGAGACCCAGTACTTC. It is translated as CASSHRGWETQYF.

This chain joins TRBV10-3 and TRBJ2-3; 8 bases are shared with TRBD2. This CDR3 has 17 amino acids. The junction had 9 bases not matched to a gene; V was cut back by 2 bases and J by 2 bases. CDR1 is ENHRY, CDR2 SYGVKD, per germline. The CDR3 loop is CAISEGPSGPLTDTQYF. The CDR3 nucleotides are TGTGCCATCAGTGAGGGGCCTAGCGGGCCCCTCACAGATACGCAGTATTTT.

The chain links TRBV6-5 to TRBJ1-5; D possibly corresponds to TRBD1 (5 bases). Germline assignment: CDR1 MNHEY and CDR2 SVGAGI. Trimming cost V 2 bases and J 10 bases, with 15 bases left between them. The CDR3 is 14 residues long. CDR3 region: CASSYQTQGGPQHF. The CDR3 DNA follows: TGTGCCAGCAGTTACCAGACTCAGGGAGGACCCCAGCATTTT.

This chain joins TRBV5-1 and TRBJ1-2; 8 bases align to TRBD1. This CDR3 comprises 15 residues. In germline, CDR1 is SGHRS, CDR2 YFSETQ. Losses at the gene ends were 4 bases for V and 8 bases for J; bases not matched to a gene: 13. The CDR3 DNA is TGCGCCAGCAGCCGATGGGGACAGGATACCCTGGGCTACACCTTC. This codes for CASSRWGQDTLGYTF.

This chain links TRBV27 with TRBJ1-2; D remains ambiguous. The ends were cut back, 2 bases at V and 7 bases at J, with 11 bases in the middle. This CDR3 comprises 13 residues. CDR1 is MNHEY, CDR2 SMNVEV, per germline (reference sequence). CDR3 sequence reads: CASSLSFGVGYTF. CDR3 coding DNA: TGTGCCAGCAGTTTAAGTTTCGGGGTTGGCTACACCTTC.

The chain carries TRBV11-1 and TRBJ2-7, with D hard to call. V was clipped by 5 bases and J by 1 base, with 15 bases between them. Germline lookup yields CDR1 SGHAT and CDR2 FQDESV (reference sequence). This CDR3 spans 15 amino acids. CDR3 DNA sequence: TGTGCCAGCAGCGTTCCGGGCCTCGGGTCCTACGAGCAGTACTTC. Its translation: CASSVPGLGSYEQYF.

This clone came up a few times. The chain couples TRBV27 to TRBJ2-7, with 15 bases matching TRBD2. Germline values: CDR1 MNHEY, CDR2 SMNVEV (reference sequence). V gave up 5 bases and J gave up 4 bases; unmatched junction bases: 12. CDR3 length: 18 residues. CDR3 residues: CASSPGLAGGPKRYEQYF. The CDR3 coding sequence is TGTGCCAGCAGTCCCGGACTAGCGGGGGGGCCAAAACGATACGAGCAGTACTTC.

This sequence joins TRBV6-5 and TRBJ2-2; possible D gene TRBD2, 5 bases. This CDR3 comprises 15 residues. CDR1 and CDR2 (germline): MNHEY, SVGAGI. Trimming stripped 2 bases from V and 6 bases from J, with 13 bases between. CDR3 amino acids: CASSYQGLRPGELFF. CDR3 nucleotides: TGTGCCAGCAGTTACCAAGGACTTCGCCCCGGGGAGCTGTTTTTT.

The chain uses TRBV2 and TRBJ2-6; no clear D gene. This CDR3 region has 15 residues. V gave up 2 bases and J gave up 1 base, with 6 bases separating them. The germline V gene has CDR1 SNHLY and CDR2 FYNNEI. This CDR3 reads CASSEFYSGANVLTF. The CDR3 DNA is TGTGCCAGCAGTGAATTCTATTCTGGGGCCAACGTCCTGACTTTC.

V and J are TRBV5-6 and TRBJ2-3, with a tentative D call TRBD2 (6 bases). CDR3 length: 11 residues. Germline-derived CDR1 and CDR2 are SGHDT and YYEEEE. Trimming cost V 0 bases and J 13 bases, with 9 bases left between them. The DNA for the CDR3 is TGTGCCAGCAGCTTGGTCAGGGAGGAGTATTTT. Translated: CASSLVREEYF.

V usage is TRBV7-2 and J usage is TRBJ2-5; 14 bases are a match to TRBD2. This CDR3 is 15 amino acids long. V lost 5 bases and J lost 5; bases outside the gene matches: 4. The germline gives CDR1 SGHTA, CDR2 FQGNSA. The CDR3 DNA reads as TGTGCCAGCAGCCGGACTAGCGGGGGGATGGAGACCCAGTACTTC. Protein product: CASSRTSGGMETQYF.